This paragraph reports one T cell receptor (beta chain). Antigen: not known. This CDR3 region has 15 residues. CDR1 MNHEY and CDR2 SMNVEV come from the germline V gene (reference sequence). The trim removed 3 bases at V and 8 bases at J, leaving 10 bases unmatched. The data were taken from a study of cytomegalovirus exposure and HLA in healthy donors. Overall study findings and caveats: The likely origin of a cluster of highly shared sequence variants was a sequencing artifact. Only CMV serostatus was available as immune exposure information.

Researchers ran the PCR with 60 Vbeta and 13 Jbeta primers. The repertoire was sequenced with immunoSEQ multiplex PCR; TCRdb's copy has only in-frame clones and lacks some. The sample lists 150,000 to 200,000 clones, about 87% occurring once. The chain employs TRBV27 and TRBJ1-5, with 7 bases fitting TRBD1. The receptor was isolated from a woman between 18 and 29 years old in good health and CMV-seronegative. Sequencing input: PBMCs. CDR3 sequence (DNA): TGTGCCAGCAGTTTCACGGGACAGTTCGCAGAGCCCCAGCATTTT. Its protein product is CASSFTGQFAEPQHF.